These 17 T cell receptor beta chains share one sample of origin, sequenced in a study of post-analysis software for immune sequencing data. Overall study results and limits: There were a few TRBV segments more frequent in patients than controls, and TRBV5-6, TRBV5-1 and TRBV20-1 were among them.

The TCR beta cDNA libraries carried unique molecular identifiers. TCRdb reanalysed the PCR reads using MiXCR and keeps one entry per CDR3 protein. Of roughly 600,000 distinct CDR3 sequences listed, around 40% are singletons. No antigen has been assigned to these receptors. Sample: blood. These receptors were obtained from a girl aged 5 to 17 with multiple sclerosis.

The chain joins TRBV20-1 to TRBJ2-7; 10 bases align to TRBD2. The CDR3 length is 15 residues. CDR1 DFQATT and CDR2 SNEGSKA come from the germline V gene (reference sequence). The trim removed 4 bases at V and 5 bases at J, leaving 11 bases unmatched. In DNA form, the CDR3 reads TGCAGTGCTAACGCCTTGTCTAGCGGGAGCCACGAGCAGTACTTC. This codes for CSANALSSGSHEQYF.

The gene calls are TRBV2 and TRBJ1-2; D is perhaps TRBD1 (5 bases). The V end lost 1 base, the J end lost 8 bases, and 11 bases lay between the germline ends. The CDR3 loop spans 13 amino acids. Per germline, CDR1 SNHLY and CDR2 FYNNEI. CDR3 sequence (DNA): TGTGCCAGCAGTGAAGGATGGGGGGGAGGCTACACCTTC. It specifies CASSEGWGGGYTF.

The chain employs TRBV12-3 or TRBV12-4 and TRBJ2-1; 8 bases match TRBD2. The CDR3 sequence is 15 residues long. Trimming at V came to 3 bases and at J to 5 bases, leaving 6 bases not matched to a gene. CDR3 sequence (DNA): TGTGCCAGCAGTTTCGTGGCTAGCGGGCACAATGAGCAGTTCTTC. This gives the protein CASSFVASGHNEQFF.

The rearrangement uses TRBV5-1 and TRBJ2-2; D remains ambiguous. The CDR3 has 12 residues. Germline values: CDR1 SGHRS, CDR2 YFSETQ. V gave up 1 base and J gave up 4 bases, with 2 bases separating them. The CDR3 coding sequence is TGCGCCAGCAGCTTGATCACCGGGGAGCTGTTTTTT. This encodes CASSLITGELFF. Full variable domain (outside the CDR3, taken from reference TRBV5-1 and TRBJ2-2): KAGVTQTPRYLIKTRGQQVTLSCSPISGHRSVSWYQQTPGQGLQFLFEYFSETQRNKGNFPGRFSGRQFSNSRSEMNVSTLELGDSALYLCASSLITGELFFGEGSRLTVL.

J is TRBJ2-1 and V is TRBV5-1, with TRBD1 matching over 9 bases. The J segment lost 10 bases and the V segment lost 4 bases, leaving 15 bases of the junction unmatched. CDR1 and CDR2 from the germline V gene are SGHRS and YFSETQ. This CDR3 has 16 residues. The CDR3 DNA reads TGCGCCAGCAGCAATTCCGGGACAGGGATAACTATAGAGCAGTTCTTC. Its protein product is CASSNSGTGITIEQFF.

This clonotype was counted a few times. V and J are TRBV5-1 and TRBJ2-7; D may be TRBD1 (5 bases). The V end was cut by 0 bases, the J end by 3 bases, with 13 bases between. This CDR3 region has 15 residues. Germline lookup yields CDR1 SGHRS and CDR2 YFSETQ. The CDR3 DNA is TGCGCCAGCAGCTTGGAGGCAGGGCCCTACTACGAGCAGTACTTC. Its translation: CASSLEAGPYYEQYF.

This clonotype was observed a single time. The chain is built from TRBV30 and TRBJ2-1, with TRBD1 identical over 9 bases. The germline gives CDR1 GTSNPN, CDR2 SVGIG (reference sequence). The J segment lost 6 bases and the V segment lost 2 bases, leaving 5 bases of the junction unmatched. This CDR3 is 14 amino acids long. CDR3 sequence reads: CAWSRDRVTNEQFF. The CDR3 DNA is TGTGCCTGGAGTCGGGACAGGGTGACCAATGAGCAGTTCTTC.

The chain couples TRBV18 to TRBJ2-5; 7 nucleotides line up with TRBD2. The DNA end is more similar to TRBJ2-7, so the J call may be wrong. CDR1 is KGHSH, CDR2 LQKENI, per germline. The CDR3 is 13 amino acids. The CDR3 bases are TGTGCCAGCTCACCTGACGCGGGGGTCGAGCAGTACTTC. It is translated as CASSPDAGVEQYF.

The chain recombines TRBV5-1 with TRBJ2-1; 13 nucleotides match TRBD2. Per germline, CDR1 SGHRS and CDR2 YFSETQ. The trim removed 0 bases at V and 8 bases at J, leaving 5 bases unmatched. The CDR3 covers 16 residues. DNA of the CDR3: TGCGCCAGCAGCTTGGGGCGGACTAGCGGGAGTGATGAGCAGTTCTTC. Amino acid sequence: CASSLGRTSGSDEQFF.

This chain links TRBV3-1 with TRBJ2-7, with 8 nucleotides matching TRBD2. CDR1 and CDR2 from the germline V gene are LGHDT and YNNKEL (reference sequence). The CDR3 covers 14 residues. With 0 bases clipped from V and 7 bases from J, the junction kept 5 bases outside the gene matches. This CDR3 is CASSQDLSGGEQYF. For the CDR3, the DNA is TGTGCCAGCAGCCAAGATCTGTCGGGAGGGGAGCAGTACTTC.

Notes on this clonotype: This could be a read error, since a much larger clone is one nucleotide away. The chain uses TRBV4-2 and TRBJ2-7; no firm D call. This CDR3 comprises 13 residues. From germline, CDR1 is LGHNA and CDR2 YNFKEQ. Trimming left V 8 bases short and J 3 bases short, with 14 bases between. Here the CDR3 DNA reads TGTGCCAGCGGCTTGGACGGGTTCTACGAGCAGTACTTC. Protein: CASGLDGFYEQYF.

The V gene is TRBV5-1, the J gene TRBJ2-3; D is undetermined. V dropped 0 bases and J dropped 0 bases, with 8 bases sitting between them. This CDR3 spans 15 amino acids. Per germline, CDR1 SGHRS and CDR2 YFSETQ. The CDR3 region has the DNA TGCGCCAGCAGCTTGGCCGCGATGAGCACAGATACGCAGTATTTT. This encodes CASSLAAMSTDTQYF.

The chain is built from TRBV3-1 and TRBJ2-7, with unresolved D. The V gene lost 3 bases and the J gene lost 5 bases, with 11 bases spanning the gap. There are 13 residues in the CDR3. Germline V gene lookup returns CDR1 LGHDT and CDR2 YNNKEL (reference sequence). CDR3 region: CASSQTVANEQYF. In DNA, the CDR3 is TGTGCCAGCAGCCAGACCGTCGCCAACGAGCAGTACTTC.

The V and J genes are TRBV12-3 or TRBV12-4 and TRBJ2-1; 7 bases align to TRBD2. Trimming took 6 bases from V and 5 from J; bases not matched to a gene: 25. The CDR3 length is 20 residues. CDR3 in DNA: TGTGCCAGCAGGTTTGGGACTAACTTACTATCGCCTACCCATAACAATGAGCAGTTCTTC. Its translation: CASRFGTNLLSPTHNNEQFF.

This chain links TRBV11-2 with TRBJ1-1; D is unresolved. This CDR3 spans 10 amino acids. Germline V lookup: CDR1 SGHAT, CDR2 FQNNGV. The ends were cut back, 1 base at V and 6 bases at J, with 0 bases in the middle. CDR3 DNA sequence: TGTGCCAGCAGCTTAGCTGAAGCTTTCTTT. This sequence encodes CASSLAEAFF.

The rearrangement joins TRBV29-1 to TRBJ2-7; tentatively, D is TRBD1 (6 bases). Trimming took off 5 bases at V and 3 bases at J, with 11 bases between the two ends. Germline-derived CDR1 and CDR2 are SQVTM and ANQGSEA. The CDR3 is made up of 12 amino acids. CDR3 loop: CSVPKGDYEQYF. The CDR3 DNA reads as TGCAGCGTTCCTAAGGGGGACTACGAGCAGTACTTC.

The CDR3 region has the DNA TGTGCCAGCAGCTCTAACCGACCGGCTAGCGGGGGAAGGTTCCCCTTCTACGAGCAGTACTTC. Its translation: CASSSNRPASGGRFPFYEQYF. The V gene is TRBV11-1, the J gene TRBJ2-7, with 10 bases identical to TRBD2. V shed 4 bases and J 3 bases; nucleotides not matched to a gene: 24. The germline CDR1 and CDR2 sequences are SGHAT and FQDESV (reference sequence). The length of the CDR3 is 21 residues.